This T cell receptor (beta chain) was identified during a study of T cells in localized non-small cell lung cancer. The study, taken as a whole, reports: Adjacent lung held a median around 58 of the top 100 tumor clones.

The CDR3 consists of 17 residues. Per the germline V gene, CDR1 is MDHEN and CDR2 is SYDVKM. J gave up 4 bases and V 5 bases, and 13 bases lay outside the gene matches. TCRdb's table, derived via immunoSEQ multiplex PCR, lists solely in-frame clones and lacks some. The sample has over a thousand clones, 20% to 25% seen once; the top ten hold 15% to 20%. Concerning this clone: Its antigen is not identified.

The chain joins TRBV28 to TRBJ2-1, with 8 nucleotides matching TRBD2. This receptor was taken from a female donor aged 60 or older with stage II squamous cell lung carcinoma. Specimen: normal lung tissue next to the tumor, collected before any cancer treatment. For the CDR3, the DNA is TGTGCCAGCAGTCCAGTAGCGGGAAGTTCGGTATACAATGAGCAGTTCTTC. It yields the protein CASSPVAGSSVYNEQFF.